The 7 T cell receptor beta chains listed next were all sequenced from one sample in a study of response to subunit inactivated influenza vaccine. TCRdb reprocessed the RT-PCR reads via MiXCR and lists one record per CDR3 protein. The table has 290,000 or so distinct CDR3 sequences, 22% seen once. Specimen: PBMCs from blood, collected less than 22 months after vaccination. These receptors all stem from a man between 45 and 75 years old who received an inactivated influenza vaccine.

The chain combines TRBV5-5 with TRBJ2-2, with D possibly TRBD2 on 5 matching bases. This CDR3 region has 16 residues. CDR1 and CDR2 from the germline V gene are SGHKS and YYEKEE (reference sequence). Trimming left V 2 bases short and J 0 bases short, with 11 bases between. CDR3 DNA sequence: TGTGCCAGCAGCTTTGGCGGAGGCCCGAACACCGGGGAGCTGTTTTTT. As protein: CASSFGGGPNTGELFF. The full variable domain, rest sourced from reference TRBV5-5 and TRBJ2-2, is DAGVTQSPTHLIKTRGQQVTLRCSPISGHKSVSWYQQVLGQGPQFIFQYYEKEERGRGNFPDRFSARQFPNYSSELNVNALLLGDSALYLCASSFGGGPNTGELFFGEGSRLTVL.

V usage is TRBV29-1 and J usage is TRBJ2-5; D is perhaps TRBD1 (6 bases). V lost 6 bases, J lost 1 base, and 12 bases lay in between. CDR1 and CDR2 from the germline V gene are SQVTM and ANQGSEA. The CDR3 has 13 residues. CDR3 loop: CSVLDRSQETQYF. CDR3 nucleotide sequence: TGCAGCGTCCTCGACAGGTCCCAAGAGACCCAGTACTTC.

This rearrangement joins TRBV7-6 to TRBJ2-1, with D possibly being TRBD1 (5 bases). Per the germline V gene, CDR1 is SGHVS and CDR2 is FNYEAQ. The V end lost 1 base, the J end lost 0 bases, and 7 bases lay between the germline ends. The CDR3 runs 15 residues. CDR3 DNA sequence: TGTGCCAGCAGCTTAGAAGGGGACTCCTACAATGAGCAGTTCTTC. Its translation is CASSLEGDSYNEQFF.

The genes are TRBV7-2 and TRBJ2-2; tentative D call: TRBD1 (6 bases). The length of the CDR3 is 14 residues. V lost 6 bases and J lost 3, with 11 bases in between. Germline loops: CDR1 SGHTA, CDR2 FQGNSA. The CDR3 DNA sequence: TGTGCCAGCAGGATGACAGGATACACCGGGGAGCTGTTTTTT. Translation gives CASRMTGYTGELFF.

The gene calls are TRBV3-1 and TRBJ1-6; 8 bases are a match to TRBD1. J gave up 8 bases and V 0 bases, and 0 bases lay outside the gene matches. Germline V gene data show CDR1 as LGHDT and CDR2 as YNNKEL (reference sequence). The CDR3 is made up of 14 amino acids. DNA of the CDR3: TGTGCCAGCAGCCAAGAGGACAGGGATTCACCCCTCCACTTT. Residues: CASSQEDRDSPLHF.

This clonotype was observed a handful of times. The rearrangement uses TRBV3-1 and TRBJ1-4; D gene uncertain. Germline lookup yields CDR1 LGHDT and CDR2 YNNKEL (reference sequence). The CDR3 covers 11 residues. Trimming left V 11 bases short and J 9 bases short, with 13 bases between. CDR3 coding DNA: TGTGCCCCACTGTGGGATAAAAAACTGTTTTTT. Its translation: CAPLWDKKLFF.

The CDR3: CASRIGTSGGYEQYF. CDR3 bases: TGTGCCAGCAGGATCGGGACTAGCGGGGGCTACGAGCAGTACTTC. This chain connects TRBV6-1 to TRBJ2-7, with 14 bases aligning to TRBD2. The CDR3 has 15 residues. V dropped 6 bases and J dropped 3; count of bases not matched to a gene: 4. CDR1 is MNHNS, CDR2 SASEGT, per germline.